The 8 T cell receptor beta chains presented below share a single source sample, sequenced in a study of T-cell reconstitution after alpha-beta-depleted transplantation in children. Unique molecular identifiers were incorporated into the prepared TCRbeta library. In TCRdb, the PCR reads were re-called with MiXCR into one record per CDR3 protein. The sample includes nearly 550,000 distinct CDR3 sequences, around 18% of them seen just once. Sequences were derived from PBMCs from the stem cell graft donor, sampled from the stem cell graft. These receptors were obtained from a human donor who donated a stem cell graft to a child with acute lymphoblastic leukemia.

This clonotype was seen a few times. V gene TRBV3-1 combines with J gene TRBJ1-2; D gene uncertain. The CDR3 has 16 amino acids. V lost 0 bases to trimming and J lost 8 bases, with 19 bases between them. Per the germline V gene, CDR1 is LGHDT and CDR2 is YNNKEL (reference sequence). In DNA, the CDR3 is TGTGCCAGCAGCCAAGATGGCGCAGTTCTTGGTCGGGGCTACACCTTC. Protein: CASSQDGAVLGRGYTF. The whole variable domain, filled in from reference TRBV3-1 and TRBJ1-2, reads DTAVSQTPKYLVTQMGNDKSIKCEQNLGHDTMYWYKQDSKKFLKIMFSYNNKELIINETVPNRFSPKSPDKAHLNLHINSLELGDSAVYFCASSQDGAVLGRGYTFGSGTRLTVV.

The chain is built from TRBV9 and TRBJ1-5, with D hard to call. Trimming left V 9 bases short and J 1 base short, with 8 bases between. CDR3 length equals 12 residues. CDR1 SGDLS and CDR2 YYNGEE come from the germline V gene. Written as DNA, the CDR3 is TGTGCCACGACGGGCAGCAATCAGCCCCAGCATTTT. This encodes CATTGSNQPQHF.

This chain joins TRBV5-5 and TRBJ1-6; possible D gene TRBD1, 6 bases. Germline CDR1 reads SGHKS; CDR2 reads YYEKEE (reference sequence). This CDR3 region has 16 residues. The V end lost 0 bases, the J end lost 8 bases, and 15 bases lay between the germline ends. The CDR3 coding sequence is TGTGCCAGCAGCTTGGGGCCCCCGGCAGGGGATTCACCCCTCCACTTT. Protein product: CASSLGPPAGDSPLHF.

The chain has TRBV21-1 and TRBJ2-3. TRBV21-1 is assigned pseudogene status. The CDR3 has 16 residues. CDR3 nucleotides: TGTGCCAGCAGCAAAGAAACACAAGGAGGCCCAGATACGCAGTATTTT. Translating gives CASSKETQGGPDTQYF.

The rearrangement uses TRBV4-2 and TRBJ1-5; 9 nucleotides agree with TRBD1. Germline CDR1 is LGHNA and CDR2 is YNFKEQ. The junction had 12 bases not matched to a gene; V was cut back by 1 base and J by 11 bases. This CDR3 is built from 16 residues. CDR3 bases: TGTGCCAGCAGCCAAGGAGGGACAGGGCCCGCGGGGGCCCAGCATTTT. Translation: CASSQGGTGPAGAQHF.

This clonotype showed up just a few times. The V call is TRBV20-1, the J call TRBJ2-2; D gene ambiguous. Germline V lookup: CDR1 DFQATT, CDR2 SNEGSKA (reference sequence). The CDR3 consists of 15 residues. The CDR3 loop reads CSAPLRVGNTGELFF. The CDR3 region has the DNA TGCAGCGCCCCCTTACGGGTGGGAAACACCGGGGAGCTGTTTTTT.

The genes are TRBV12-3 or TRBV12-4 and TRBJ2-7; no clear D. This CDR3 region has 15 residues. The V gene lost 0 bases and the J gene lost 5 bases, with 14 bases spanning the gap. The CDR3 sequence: CASSLAPFPYDEQYF. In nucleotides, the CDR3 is TGTGCCAGCAGTTTAGCCCCTTTCCCCTACGACGAGCAGTACTTC.

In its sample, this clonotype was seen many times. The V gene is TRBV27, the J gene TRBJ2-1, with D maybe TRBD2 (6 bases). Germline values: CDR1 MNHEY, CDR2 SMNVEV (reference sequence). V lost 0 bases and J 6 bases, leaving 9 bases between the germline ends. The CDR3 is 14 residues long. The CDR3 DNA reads TGTGCCAGCAGTTTATCCGGGACTGTCAATGAGCAGTTCTTC. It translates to CASSLSGTVNEQFF.